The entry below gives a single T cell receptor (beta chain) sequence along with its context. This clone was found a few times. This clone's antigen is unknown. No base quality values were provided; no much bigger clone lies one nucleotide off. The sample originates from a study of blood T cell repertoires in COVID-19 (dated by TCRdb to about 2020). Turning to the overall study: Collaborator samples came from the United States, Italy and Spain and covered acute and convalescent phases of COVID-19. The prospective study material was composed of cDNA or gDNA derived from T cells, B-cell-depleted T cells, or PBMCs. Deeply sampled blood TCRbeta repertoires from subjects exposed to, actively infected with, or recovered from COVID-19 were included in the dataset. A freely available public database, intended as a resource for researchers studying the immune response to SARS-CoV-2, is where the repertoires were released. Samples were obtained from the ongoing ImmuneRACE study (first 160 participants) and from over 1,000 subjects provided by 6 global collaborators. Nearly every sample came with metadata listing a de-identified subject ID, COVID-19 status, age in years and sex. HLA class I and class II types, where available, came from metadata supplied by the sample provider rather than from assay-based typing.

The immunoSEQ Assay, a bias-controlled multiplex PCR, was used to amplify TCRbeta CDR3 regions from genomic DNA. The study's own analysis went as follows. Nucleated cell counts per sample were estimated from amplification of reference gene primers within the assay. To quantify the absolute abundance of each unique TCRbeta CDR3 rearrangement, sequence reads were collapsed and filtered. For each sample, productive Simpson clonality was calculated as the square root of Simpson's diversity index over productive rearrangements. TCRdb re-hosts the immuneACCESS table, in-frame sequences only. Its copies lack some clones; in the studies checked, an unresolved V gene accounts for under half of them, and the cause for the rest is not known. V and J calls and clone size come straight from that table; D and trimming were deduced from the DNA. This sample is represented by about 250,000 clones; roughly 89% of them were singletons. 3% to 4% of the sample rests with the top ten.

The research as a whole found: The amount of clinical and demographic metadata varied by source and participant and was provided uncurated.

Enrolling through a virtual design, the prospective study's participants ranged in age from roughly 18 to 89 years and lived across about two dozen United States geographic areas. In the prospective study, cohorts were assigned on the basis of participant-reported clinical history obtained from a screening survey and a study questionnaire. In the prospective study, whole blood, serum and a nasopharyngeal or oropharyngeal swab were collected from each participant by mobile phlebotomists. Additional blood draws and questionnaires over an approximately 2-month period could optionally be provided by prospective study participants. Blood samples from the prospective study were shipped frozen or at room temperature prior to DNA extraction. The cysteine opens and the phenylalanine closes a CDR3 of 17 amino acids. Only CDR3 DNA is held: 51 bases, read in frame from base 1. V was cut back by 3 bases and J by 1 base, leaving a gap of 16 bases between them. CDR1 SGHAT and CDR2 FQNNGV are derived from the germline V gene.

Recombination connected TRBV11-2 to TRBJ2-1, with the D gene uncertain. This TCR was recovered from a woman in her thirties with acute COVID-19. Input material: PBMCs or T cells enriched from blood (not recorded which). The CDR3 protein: CASSFLKWATSYNEQFF. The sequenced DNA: TGTGCCAGCAGCTTCCTCAAATGGGCTACATCCTACAATGAGCAGTTCTTC. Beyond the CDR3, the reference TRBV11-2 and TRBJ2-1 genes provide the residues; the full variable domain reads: EAGVAQSPRYKIIEKRQSVAFWCNPISGHATLYWYQQILGQGPKLLIQFQNNGVVDDSQLPKDRFSAERLKGVDSTLKIQPAKLEDSAVYLCASSFLKWATSYNEQFFGPGTRLTVL.